This record looks at one T cell receptor (beta chain) sequence and its context. The sample originates from a study of blood T cell repertoires in COVID-19. Background on the study: In each case, the material was cDNA or gDNA derived from T cells, B-cell-depleted T cells, or PBMCs.

The authors' processing: Reference gene primer amplification gave estimated nucleated cell counts. Sequencing used immunoSEQ multiplex PCR; TCRdb keeps in-frame clones, though not all of them. V, J and clone size derive from that table, while D and trimming were established from the DNA sequence. The top ten clones hold roughly 9% of a sample with about 160,000 clones, 75% to 90% of them seen once. This CDR3 region has 16 residues. The V gene lost 0 bases and the J gene lost 4 bases, with 13 bases spanning the gap. Germline V gene sequence: CDR1 LGHNA, CDR2 YSLEER. The chain recombines TRBV4-3 with TRBJ1-3; the D is unclear. The sequence came from a woman aged 80 or older with active or convalescent COVID-19. Specimen: peripheral blood. The CDR3 sequence is CASSQEFTGRGNTIYF. The CDR3 DNA is TGCGCCAGCAGCCAAGAGTTCACCGGGAGGGGAAACACCATATATTTT.